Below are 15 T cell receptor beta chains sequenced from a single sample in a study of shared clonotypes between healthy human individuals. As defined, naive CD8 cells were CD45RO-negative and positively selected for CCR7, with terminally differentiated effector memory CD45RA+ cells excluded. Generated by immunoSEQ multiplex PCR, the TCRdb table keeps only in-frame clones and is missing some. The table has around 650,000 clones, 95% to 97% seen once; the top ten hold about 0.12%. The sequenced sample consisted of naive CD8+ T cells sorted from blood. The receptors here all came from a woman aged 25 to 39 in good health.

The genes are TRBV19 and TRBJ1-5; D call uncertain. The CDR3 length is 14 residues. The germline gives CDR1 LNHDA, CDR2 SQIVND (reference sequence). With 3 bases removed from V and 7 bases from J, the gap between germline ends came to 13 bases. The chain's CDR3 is CASSIGSPRQPQHF. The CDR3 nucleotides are TGTGCCAGTAGTATTGGAAGCCCGCGACAGCCCCAGCATTTT.

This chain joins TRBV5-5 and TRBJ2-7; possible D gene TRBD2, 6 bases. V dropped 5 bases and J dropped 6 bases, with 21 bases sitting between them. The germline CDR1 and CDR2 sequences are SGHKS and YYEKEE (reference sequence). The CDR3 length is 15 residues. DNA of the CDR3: TGTGCCAGCAGGCGAGTAGCGGATTCCGTTGGCGAGCAGTACTTC. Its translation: CASRRVADSVGEQYF.

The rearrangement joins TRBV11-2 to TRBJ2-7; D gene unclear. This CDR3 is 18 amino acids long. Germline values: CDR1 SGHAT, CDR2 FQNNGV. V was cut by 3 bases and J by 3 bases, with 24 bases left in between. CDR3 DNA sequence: TGTGCCAGCAGCTTGAGTGGGGTGTCGCCGGCCCCTATCTACGAGCAGTACTTC. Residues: CASSLSGVSPAPIYEQYF.

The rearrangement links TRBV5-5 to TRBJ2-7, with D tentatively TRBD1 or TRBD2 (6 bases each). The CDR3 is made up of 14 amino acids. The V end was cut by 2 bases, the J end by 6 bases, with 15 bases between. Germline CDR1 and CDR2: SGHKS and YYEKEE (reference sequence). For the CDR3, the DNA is TGTGCCAGCAGCTTTCTAGGGGGGCCAGGCGAGCAGTACTTC. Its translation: CASSFLGGPGEQYF.

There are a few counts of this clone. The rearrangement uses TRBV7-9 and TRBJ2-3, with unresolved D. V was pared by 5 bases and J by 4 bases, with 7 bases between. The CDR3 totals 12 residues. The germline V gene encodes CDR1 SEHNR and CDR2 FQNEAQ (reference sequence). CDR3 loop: CASSQEPDTQYF. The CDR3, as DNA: TGTGCCAGCAGCCAAGAGCCAGATACGCAGTATTTT. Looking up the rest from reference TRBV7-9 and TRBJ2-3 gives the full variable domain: DTGVSQNPRHKITKRGQNVTFRCDPISEHNRLYWYRQTLGQGPEFLTYFQNEAQLEKSRLLSDRFSAERPKGSFSTLEIQRTEQGDSAMYLCASSQEPDTQYFGPGTRLTVL.

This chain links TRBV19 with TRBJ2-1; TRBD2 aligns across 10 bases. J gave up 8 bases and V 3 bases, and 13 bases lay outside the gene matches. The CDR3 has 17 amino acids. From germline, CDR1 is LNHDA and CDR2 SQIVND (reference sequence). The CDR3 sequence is CASSIINSGRYLDEQFF. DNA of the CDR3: TGTGCCAGTAGTATCATAAATAGCGGGAGGTACCTCGATGAGCAGTTCTTC.

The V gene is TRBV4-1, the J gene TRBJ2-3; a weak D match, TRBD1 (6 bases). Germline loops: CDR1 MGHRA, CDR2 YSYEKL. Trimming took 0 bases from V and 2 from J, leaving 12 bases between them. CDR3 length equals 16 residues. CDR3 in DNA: TGCGCCAGCAGCCAAGATGAAGGGGGAGACACAGATACGCAGTATTTT. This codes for CASSQDEGGDTDTQYF.

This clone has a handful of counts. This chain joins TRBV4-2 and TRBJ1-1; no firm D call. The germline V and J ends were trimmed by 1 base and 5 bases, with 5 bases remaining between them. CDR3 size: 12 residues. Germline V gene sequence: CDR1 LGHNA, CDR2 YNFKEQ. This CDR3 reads CASSQGETEAFF. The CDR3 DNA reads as TGTGCCAGCAGCCAAGGCGAGACTGAAGCTTTCTTT.

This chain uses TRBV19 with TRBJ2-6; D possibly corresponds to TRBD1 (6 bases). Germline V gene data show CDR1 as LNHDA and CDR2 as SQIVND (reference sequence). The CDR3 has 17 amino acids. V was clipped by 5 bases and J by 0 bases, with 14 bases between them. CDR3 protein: CASSPVQGPSGANVLTF. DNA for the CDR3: TGTGCCAGTAGTCCAGTACAGGGACCCTCTGGGGCCAACGTCCTGACTTTC.

The CDR3 DNA follows: TGTGCCAGCAGCTTAGGCCCCGAGAACACTGAAGCTTTCTTT. This sequence encodes CASSLGPENTEAFF. The rearrangement joins TRBV13 to TRBJ1-1, with no clear D. CDR1 is PRHDT, CDR2 FYEKMQ, per germline (reference sequence). This CDR3 contains 14 residues. The V end lost 0 bases, the J end lost 1 base, and 6 bases lay between the germline ends.

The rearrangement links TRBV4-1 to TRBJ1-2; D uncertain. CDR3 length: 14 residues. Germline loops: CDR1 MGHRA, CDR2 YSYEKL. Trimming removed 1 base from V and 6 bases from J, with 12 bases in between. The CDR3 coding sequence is TGCGCCAGCAGCCAAGTCTACGGGAAAGATGGCTACACCTTC. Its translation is CASSQVYGKDGYTF.

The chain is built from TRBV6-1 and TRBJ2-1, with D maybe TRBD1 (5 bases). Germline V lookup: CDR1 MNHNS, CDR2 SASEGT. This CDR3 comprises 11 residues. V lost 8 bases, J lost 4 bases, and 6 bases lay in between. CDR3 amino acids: CASRQYNEQFF. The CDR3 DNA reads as TGTGCCAGCCGACAGTACAATGAGCAGTTCTTC.

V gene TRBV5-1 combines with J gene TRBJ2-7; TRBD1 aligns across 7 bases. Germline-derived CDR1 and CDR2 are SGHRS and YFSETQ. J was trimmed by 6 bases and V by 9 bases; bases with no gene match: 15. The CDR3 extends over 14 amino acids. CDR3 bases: TGCGCCACCGGGCCCGGGACAGACTTTGGCGAGCAGTACTTC. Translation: CATGPGTDFGEQYF.

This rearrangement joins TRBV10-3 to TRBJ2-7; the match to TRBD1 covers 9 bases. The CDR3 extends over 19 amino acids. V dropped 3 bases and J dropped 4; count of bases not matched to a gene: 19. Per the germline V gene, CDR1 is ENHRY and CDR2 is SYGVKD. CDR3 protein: CAISDVDRGRRVGHYEQYF. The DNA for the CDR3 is TGTGCCATCAGTGACGTGGACAGGGGTAGGAGGGTCGGCCATTACGAGCAGTACTTC.

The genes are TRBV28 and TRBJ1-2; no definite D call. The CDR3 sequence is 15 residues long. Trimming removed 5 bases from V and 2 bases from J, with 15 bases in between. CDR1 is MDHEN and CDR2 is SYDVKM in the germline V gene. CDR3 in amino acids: CASSARVDPNYGYTF. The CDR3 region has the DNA TGTGCCAGCAGTGCTCGGGTCGATCCGAACTATGGCTACACCTTC.